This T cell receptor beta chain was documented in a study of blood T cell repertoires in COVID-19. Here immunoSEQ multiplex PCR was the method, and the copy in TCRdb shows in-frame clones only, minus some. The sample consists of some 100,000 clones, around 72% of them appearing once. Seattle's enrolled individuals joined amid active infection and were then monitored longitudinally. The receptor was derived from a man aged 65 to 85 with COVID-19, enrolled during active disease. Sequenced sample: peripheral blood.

The CDR3 DNA sequence: TGTGCCATCACGAGGGGCGGGAGGGCCTTTCACGAGCAGTACTTC. This gives the protein CAITRGGRAFHEQYF. The chain recombines TRBV28 with TRBJ2-7, with TRBD2 matching over 9 bases. This CDR3 comprises 15 residues. The J segment lost 5 bases and the V segment lost 10 bases, leaving 15 bases of the junction unmatched. Germline V gene sequence: CDR1 MDHEN, CDR2 SYDVKM.